These 31 T cell receptor beta chains share one sample of origin, sequenced in a study of glioma-infiltrating T cells after dendritic cell vaccination. The assay was immunoSEQ multiplex PCR, and TCRdb's table has in-frame clones only and misses some. In the table there are approximately 67,000 clones, around 81% of which are singletons. This specimen consisted of blood, obtained before dendritic cell vaccination. The source is a human donor with glioblastoma.

J is TRBJ1-2 and V is TRBV5-1; D remains unclear. The germline V gene has CDR1 SGHRS and CDR2 YFSETQ. This CDR3 has 12 residues. The V and J ends lost 0 bases and 6 bases respectively, with 6 bases between them. Here the CDR3 reads CASSLAGDGYTF. The CDR3 bases are TGCGCCAGCAGCTTGGCAGGCGATGGCTACACCTTC. Variable domain in full (rest from reference TRBV5-1 and TRBJ1-2): KAGVTQTPRYLIKTRGQQVTLSCSPISGHRSVSWYQQTPGQGLQFLFEYFSETQRNKGNFPGRFSGRQFSNSRSEMNVSTLELGDSALYLCASSLAGDGYTFGSGTRLTVV.

The chain recombines TRBV5-1 with TRBJ1-2; a weak D match, TRBD1 (5 bases). The CDR3 length is 15 residues. V lost 5 bases, J lost 2 bases, and 16 bases lay in between. Germline loops: CDR1 SGHRS, CDR2 YFSETQ. CDR3 sequence (DNA): TGCGCCAGCAGATACGCCTACAGGAACAACTATGGCTACACCTTC. This translates into CASRYAYRNNYGYTF.

This clone appeared once. This chain connects TRBV7-2 to TRBJ2-1; 12 nucleotides match TRBD2. The CDR3 is 17 residues long. The germline V gene encodes CDR1 SGHTA and CDR2 FQGNSA. Trimming cost V 3 bases and J 7 bases; bases outside gene matches: 10. The CDR3 sequence is CASSFSSGGDIGNEQFF. CDR3 coding DNA: TGTGCCAGCAGCTTCTCTAGCGGGGGGGACATAGGGAATGAGCAGTTCTTC.

The chain joins TRBV7-8 to TRBJ1-1; D gene unclear. Per germline, CDR1 SGHVS and CDR2 FQNEAQ. The CDR3 extends over 15 amino acids. V was cut by 5 bases and J by 0 bases, with 13 bases left in between. The CDR3 DNA reads TGTGCCAGCAGCCTAGGAGGGATTCTGAACACTGAAGCTTTCTTT. This gives the protein CASSLGGILNTEAFF.

The rearrangement joins TRBV2 to TRBJ2-1, with 7 bases matching TRBD2. Germline V gene sequence: CDR1 SNHLY, CDR2 FYNNEI. This CDR3 region has 17 residues. The ends lost 4 bases at V and 3 bases at J; junction bases unmatched: 12. CDR3 nucleotides: TGTGCCAGCAGTGGCCTGGGCGGCGGGGGTTTCTACAATGAGCAGTTCTTC. Encoded protein: CASSGLGGGGFYNEQFF.

The chain employs TRBV10-3 and TRBJ1-2, with D unresolved. V was pared by 2 bases and J by 9 bases, with 16 bases between. This CDR3 has 14 residues. Germline values: CDR1 ENHRY, CDR2 SYGVKD. The CDR3 DNA follows: TGTGCCATCAGTGAGGACCCGAATAGCAGTCGCTACACCTTC. It encodes CAISEDPNSSRYTF.

The V gene is TRBV7-9, the J gene TRBJ2-1; perhaps TRBD1 as D (6 bases). The CDR3 consists of 16 residues. Germline loops: CDR1 SEHNR, CDR2 FQNEAQ (reference sequence). V lost 6 bases and J 0 bases, leaving 15 bases between the germline ends. The CDR3: CASSAGASSSYNEQFF. CDR3 DNA sequence: TGTGCCAGCAGTGCAGGGGCCTCGAGCTCCTACAATGAGCAGTTCTTC.

CDR3 region: CASRMVTGSYEQYF. The CDR3 DNA sequence: TGTGCCAGCAGGATGGTAACAGGGTCCTACGAGCAGTACTTC. The chain couples TRBV11-2 to TRBJ2-7; D perhaps matches TRBD1 (6 bases). V lost 6 bases to trimming and J lost 1 base, with 13 bases between them. Germline values: CDR1 SGHAT, CDR2 FQNNGV. The CDR3 contains 14 residues.

This clone was seen a few times. The rearrangement uses TRBV2 and TRBJ1-4, with 7 bases lining up with TRBD1. Unmatched junction bases numbered 2, after V lost 8 bases and J lost 5 bases. The CDR3 is made up of 12 amino acids. Germline V lookup: CDR1 SNHLY, CDR2 FYNNEI. The CDR3 DNA follows: TGTGCCAGCGGGACAGAGAATGAAAAACTGTTTTTT. Translating it yields CASGTENEKLFF. The full variable domain, completed using reference TRBV2 and TRBJ1-4, is EPEVTQTPSHQVTQMGQEVILRCVPISNHLYFYWYRQILGQKVEFLVSFYNNEISEKSEIFDDQFSVERPDGSNFTLKIRSTKLEDSAMYFCASGTENEKLFFGSGTQLSVL.

V usage is TRBV2 and J usage is TRBJ2-5, with D tentatively TRBD1 (8 bases). Trimming stripped 8 bases from V and 2 bases from J, with 21 bases between. This CDR3 has 16 residues. Germline lookup yields CDR1 SNHLY and CDR2 FYNNEI. The CDR3 DNA reads TGTGCCAGCGGGGGGGGCCGACAGGGGAAACAAGAGACCCAGTACTTC. Encoded protein: CASGGGRQGKQETQYF.

V usage is TRBV9 and J usage is TRBJ1-1; no clear D. CDR1 and CDR2 from the germline V gene are SGDLS and YYNGEE. V gave up 6 bases and J gave up 7 bases, with 13 bases separating them. This CDR3 is built from 12 residues. The CDR3 sequence is CASTEPVFEAFF. Written as DNA, the CDR3 is TGTGCCAGCACCGAGCCCGTTTTTGAAGCTTTCTTT.

This clone was observed a few times. The V gene is TRBV5-1, the J gene TRBJ1-2; unclear D gene. Germline V lookup: CDR1 SGHRS, CDR2 YFSETQ. V shed 4 bases and J shed 1 base, with 17 bases lying between them. The CDR3 runs 16 residues. The chain's CDR3 is CASSPSSGVVNYGYTF. CDR3 nucleotide sequence: TGCGCCAGCAGCCCCTCCTCCGGGGTAGTTAACTATGGCTACACCTTC.

The chain couples TRBV5-4 to TRBJ1-3; 8 bases fit TRBD1. Germline V gives CDR1 SGHNT, CDR2 YYREEE (reference sequence). The CDR3 has 15 amino acids. Unmatched junction bases numbered 7, after V lost 4 bases and J lost 4 bases. The CDR3 loop is CASSRSRGPGNTIYF. DNA of the CDR3: TGTGCCAGCAGCAGGTCCAGGGGGCCGGGAAACACCATATATTTT.

The J gene is TRBJ1-1, the V gene TRBV2, with D perhaps matching TRBD1 (6 bases). The germline V and J ends were trimmed by 7 bases and 3 bases, with 15 bases remaining between them. Germline CDR1 and CDR2: SNHLY and FYNNEI. The CDR3 has 14 amino acids. CDR3 in amino acids: CASKVSGADTEAFF. The CDR3, as DNA: TGTGCCAGCAAGGTCTCAGGGGCGGACACTGAAGCTTTCTTT.

The chain recombines TRBV5-1 with TRBJ2-7, with D perhaps matching TRBD2 (5 bases). Germline V gives CDR1 SGHRS, CDR2 YFSETQ. CDR3 length: 18 amino acids. Trimming removed 4 bases from V and 1 base from J, with 24 bases in between. CDR3 sequence (DNA): TGCGCCAGCAGCCCCGAACGTCGGAGGAATACCGATTCCTACGAGCAGTACTTC. It specifies CASSPERRRNTDSYEQYF.

The V and J genes are TRBV11-2 and TRBJ2-7; a possible D gene is TRBD1 (5 bases). Per the germline V gene, CDR1 is SGHAT and CDR2 is FQNNGV. This CDR3 is built from 15 residues. Trimming shortened V by 2 bases and J by 0 bases, and 11 bases separated the two germline ends. The CDR3 protein is CASSLMAGISYEQYF. CDR3 nucleotide sequence: TGTGCCAGCAGCTTAATGGCAGGGATCTCCTACGAGCAGTACTTC.

This chain connects TRBV11-2 to TRBJ1-1; TRBD1 aligns across 8 bases. Germline lookup yields CDR1 SGHAT and CDR2 FQNNGV. The CDR3 has 11 residues. After removal of 6 bases from V and 11 bases from J, the junction contained 5 bases not matched to a gene. The CDR3 reads CASRQGVWAFF. The CDR3 nucleotides are TGTGCCAGCAGACAGGGGGTATGGGCTTTCTTT. The complete variable domain, with remaining parts taken from reference TRBV11-2 and TRBJ1-1, reads EAGVAQSPRYKIIEKRQSVAFWCNPISGHATLYWYQQILGQGPKLLIQFQNNGVVDDSQLPKDRFSAERLKGVDSTLKIQPAKLEDSAVYLCASRQGVWAFFGQGTRLTVV.

This chain joins TRBV9 and TRBJ2-5; a possible D gene is TRBD2 (5 bases). V lost 4 bases and J lost 5, with 15 bases in between. The CDR3 consists of 14 residues. The V gene's germline CDR1 is SGDLS and CDR2 YYNGEE. The CDR3 loop is CASSRGNQRETQYF. The CDR3 region has the DNA TGTGCCAGCAGCCGAGGAAATCAGCGGGAGACCCAGTACTTC.

The gene calls are TRBV30 and TRBJ2-3, with 7 bases identical to TRBD1. V lost 4 bases and J lost 5; bases outside the gene matches: 12. The germline V gene encodes CDR1 GTSNPN and CDR2 SVGIG (reference sequence). There are 15 residues in the CDR3. Here the CDR3 DNA reads TGTGCCTGGACTGTAAGACAGGGCAGCGGAGATACGCAGTATTTT. Its protein product is CAWTVRQGSGDTQYF.

This chain joins TRBV10-3 and TRBJ2-3, with 7 bases lining up with TRBD2. Germline lookup yields CDR1 ENHRY and CDR2 SYGVKD. Losses at the gene ends were 4 bases for V and 3 bases for J; bases not matched to a gene: 1. The CDR3 loop spans 13 amino acids. The chain's CDR3 is CAISGGGTDTQYF. The DNA for the CDR3 is TGTGCCATCAGTGGGGGGGGGACAGATACGCAGTATTTT.

The chain carries TRBV7-3 and TRBJ2-2; no clear D. This CDR3 region has 14 residues. The V and J ends lost 2 bases and 1 base respectively, with 5 bases between them. Germline V lookup: CDR1 SGHTA, CDR2 FQGTGA. CDR3 in DNA: TGTGCCAGCAGCTTACCAGAGAACACCGGGGAGCTGTTTTTT. Protein: CASSLPENTGELFF. The complete variable domain, with remaining parts taken from reference TRBV7-3 and TRBJ2-2, reads GAGVSQTPSNKVTEKGKYVELRCDPISGHTALYWYRQSLGQGPEFLIYFQGTGAADDSGLPNDRFFAVRPEGSVSTLKIQRTERGDSAVYLCASSLPENTGELFFGEGSRLTVL.

The chain carries TRBV5-4 and TRBJ2-7, with 10 bases lining up with TRBD1. CDR1 is SGHNT and CDR2 is YYREEE in the germline V gene (reference sequence). The CDR3 extends over 15 amino acids. V lost 4 bases to trimming and J lost 2 bases; unmatched junction nucleotides: 6. For the CDR3, the DNA is TGTGCCAGCAGCCCTTCCGGGACAGGGGCCTACGAGCAGTACTTC. This codes for CASSPSGTGAYEQYF.

This clone has only one observation. The rearrangement uses TRBV30 and TRBJ1-1; 10 bases match TRBD1. The V gene's germline CDR1 is GTSNPN and CDR2 SVGIG (reference sequence). The trim removed 8 bases at V and 1 base at J, leaving 7 bases unmatched. The CDR3 runs to 14 residues. The DNA for the CDR3 is TGTGCCAGGACAGGGGGACGGGGGAACACTGAAGCTTTCTTT. Translating gives CARTGGRGNTEAFF.

The chain carries TRBV11-2 and TRBJ2-6; unclear D gene. Trimming left V 4 bases short and J 1 base short, with 5 bases between. Germline values: CDR1 SGHAT, CDR2 FQNNGV. This CDR3 comprises 14 residues. The CDR3 DNA reads as TGTGCCAGCAGCTCAGTATCTGGGGCCAACGTCCTGACTTTC. Residues: CASSSVSGANVLTF.

This clone was observed once. CDR3 region: CSGGGAGSHEKLFF. The CDR3 coding sequence is TGCAGCGGTGGGGGGGCAGGGAGTCATGAAAAACTGTTTTTT. The rearrangement joins TRBV29-1 to TRBJ1-4; a weak D match, TRBD1 (6 bases). Germline CDR1 SQVTM, CDR2 ANQGSEA. This CDR3 is built from 14 residues. Trimming shortened V by 7 bases and J by 6 bases, and 18 bases separated the two germline ends.

The chain links TRBV11-2 to TRBJ1-5; D is undetermined. The CDR3 has 14 amino acids. V dropped 0 bases and J dropped 5 bases, with 8 bases sitting between them. In germline, CDR1 is SGHAT, CDR2 FQNNGV. The CDR3 DNA reads TGTGCCAGCAGCTTAGATGGAGGTGATCAGCCCCAGCATTTT. This codes for CASSLDGGDQPQHF. The full variable domain, with the rest looked up from reference TRBV11-2 and TRBJ1-5, is EAGVAQSPRYKIIEKRQSVAFWCNPISGHATLYWYQQILGQGPKLLIQFQNNGVVDDSQLPKDRFSAERLKGVDSTLKIQPAKLEDSAVYLCASSLDGGDQPQHFGDGTRLSIL.

In this sample, this clone turned up a few times. CDR3: CASSIRDTDSPLHF. The CDR3 region has the DNA TGTGCCAGCAGCATCCGGGACACGGATTCACCCCTCCACTTT. The chain employs TRBV5-6 and TRBJ1-6; TRBD1 is a possible D gene (6 bases). Per the germline V gene, CDR1 is SGHDT and CDR2 is YYEEEE. V lost 4 bases and J lost 8, with 13 bases in between. This CDR3 has 14 residues. Complete variable domain (other parts from reference TRBV5-6 and TRBJ1-6): DAGVTQSPTHLIKTRGQQVTLRCSPKSGHDTVSWYQQALGQGPQFIFQYYEEEERQRGNFPDRFSGHQFPNYSSELNVNALLLGDSALYLCASSIRDTDSPLHFGNGTRLTVT.

Notes on this clone: At one of its ends the junction is not consistent with the germline gene, which may arise from a read error. The chain joins TRBV7-7 to TRBJ2-5; 8 bases agree with TRBD1. CDR3 length: 16 amino acids. Germline V gene lookup returns CDR1 SSHAT and CDR2 FNYEAQ (reference sequence). This CDR3 is CASSPSRDRYQETQYF. CDR3 DNA sequence: TGTGCTAGCAGCCCCTCCCGGGACAGGTACCAAGAGACCCAGTACTTC.

The chain combines TRBV19 with TRBJ1-2; no clear D gene. The CDR3 consists of 15 residues. Germline CDR1 and CDR2: LNHDA and SQIVND (reference sequence). V was trimmed by 5 bases and J by 6 bases, leaving 19 bases between them. The CDR3 coding sequence is TGTGCCAGTAGTTTCACCCCAGGTTTCCGTGATGGCTACACCTTC. Protein: CASSFTPGFRDGYTF.

The chain employs TRBV18 and TRBJ1-1, with 12 bases matching TRBD1. CDR1 is KGHSH, CDR2 LQKENI, per germline. This CDR3 spans 15 amino acids. Trimming removed 6 bases from V and 5 bases from J; junction bases left unmatched: 7. CDR3 nucleotide sequence: TGTGCCAGCTCCGGGACAGGGGGCGATTGGACTGAAGCTTTCTTT. It encodes CASSGTGGDWTEAFF.

V gene TRBV5-4 combines with J gene TRBJ1-2; D not resolved. The V end lost 0 bases, the J end lost 5 bases, and 8 bases lay between the germline ends. The length of the CDR3 is 13 residues. CDR1 is SGHNT and CDR2 is YYREEE in the germline V gene (reference sequence). As DNA, the CDR3 is TGTGCCAGCAGCTTGGGGGCTGAATATGGCTACACCTTC. Residues: CASSLGAEYGYTF.